These 7 T cell receptor beta chains came from one sample sequenced in a study of CD8 T cells in Susac syndrome. When the RNA was reverse transcribed, random hexamers were used with an input of roughly 0.45 to 1 ug. TCRdb re-analysed the immunoSEQ multiplex PCR reads in MiXCR, keeping a single row per CDR3 protein. There are roughly 150,000 distinct CDR3 sequences in the sample; 85% to 95% occur only once, and 0.15% to 0.2% lies in the top ten. Sequences were obtained from CD8+ T cells from PBMCs. These receptors all stem from a human donor with Susac syndrome.

The V call is TRBV28, the J call TRBJ2-7; the match to TRBD2 covers 9 bases. The V gene end was trimmed by 2 bases and the J gene end by 6 bases; junction bases not matched to a gene: 11. The CDR3 has 16 residues. CDR1 MDHEN and CDR2 SYDVKM come from the germline V gene. CDR3 residues: CASSLPIAGAMPEQYF. CDR3 sequence (DNA): TGTGCCAGCAGTTTACCTATAGCGGGAGCGATGCCCGAGCAGTACTTC.

This chain joins TRBV6-5 and TRBJ2-7; 7 bases match TRBD2. V was pared by 5 bases and J by 2 bases, with 9 bases of the junction left unmatched. Germline V gives CDR1 MNHEY, CDR2 SVGAGI. The CDR3 consists of 15 residues. The CDR3 nucleotides are TGTGCCAGCAGTCCGGGGGAGCGGGAAACCTACGAGCAGTACTTC. Encoded protein: CASSPGERETYEQYF.

The J gene is TRBJ2-1, the V gene TRBV5-4; TRBD2 aligns across 9 bases. CDR1 SGHNT and CDR2 YYREEE come from the germline V gene (reference sequence). Trimming cost V 3 bases and J 8 bases; bases outside gene matches: 12. This CDR3 spans 16 amino acids. The CDR3 sequence: CASSWGSSGTRDEQFF. In DNA form, the CDR3 reads TGTGCCAGCAGCTGGGGGTCTAGCGGGACGAGGGATGAGCAGTTCTTC.

The chain carries TRBV19 and TRBJ2-5; possible D gene TRBD2, 6 bases. The germline gives CDR1 LNHDA, CDR2 SQIVND (reference sequence). This CDR3 has 13 amino acids. V lost 3 bases and J lost 9, with 14 bases in between. The CDR3 is CASSIQPREPQYF. For the CDR3, the DNA is TGTGCCAGTAGTATCCAACCCCGGGAGCCCCAGTACTTC.

This clonotype was seen only once. The chain recombines TRBV7-3 with TRBJ2-3; TRBD2 matches at 9 bases. V dropped 1 base and J dropped 3; count of bases not matched to a gene: 2. The CDR3 is 15 amino acids. Germline V gene sequence: CDR1 SGHTA, CDR2 FQGTGA. For the CDR3, the DNA is TGTGCCAGCAGCTTAATCGCGGGAGGGACAGATACGCAGTATTTT. Translation gives CASSLIAGGTDTQYF.

This clonotype was picked up one time. The chain couples TRBV9 to TRBJ2-7; a weak D match, TRBD2 (6 bases). The CDR3 has 14 amino acids. Germline CDR1 SGDLS, CDR2 YYNGEE. With 3 bases removed from V and 4 bases from J, the gap between germline ends came to 14 bases. The CDR3 reads CASSGAEEGYEQYF. In DNA, the CDR3 is TGTGCCAGCAGCGGGGCGGAGGAGGGTTACGAGCAGTACTTC. The complete variable domain, with remaining parts taken from reference TRBV9 and TRBJ2-7, reads DSGVTQTPKHLITATGQRVTLRCSPRSGDLSVYWYQQSLDQGLQFLIQYYNGEERAKGNILERFSAQQFPDLHSELNLSSLELGDSALYFCASSGAEEGYEQYFGPGTRLTVT.

This sequence joins TRBV20-1 and TRBJ1-2; 8 bases line up with TRBD1. The V gene end was trimmed by 1 base and the J gene end by 0 bases; junction bases not matched to a gene: 4. Germline CDR1 and CDR2: DFQATT and SNEGSKA (reference sequence). The CDR3 consists of 15 residues. The CDR3 reads CSARVGDRTNYGYTF. CDR3 bases: TGCAGTGCTAGAGTGGGGGACAGGACTAACTATGGCTACACCTTC.